The 32 T cell receptor beta chains presented below share a single source sample, sequenced in a study of human T cells and chemical hapten exposure. As to time point: patch test 2, 6 weeks after DPC sensitization. The treatment denotes: therapeutic diphenylcyclopropenone sensitization with weekly scalp DPC. TCRdb re-analysed the RACE reads in MiXCR, keeping a single row per CDR3 protein. The sample shows about 85,000 distinct CDR3 sequences, more than 9% of them seen only once. The input for sequencing was whole blood, taken in connection with sensitization to the hapten diphenylcyclopropenone (DPC). The receptors come from a man aged 18-30 years with alopecia areata. Some clones in this sample may be carry-over from other donors' samples.

This clonotype was seen many times. CDR3 region: CASSYPRVGGQETQYF. The CDR3, as DNA: TGTGCCAGCAGTTATCCTAGAGTGGGGGGGCAAGAGACCCAGTACTTC. The chain couples TRBV6-6 to TRBJ2-5; TRBD2 agrees at 7 bases. After removal of 3 bases from V and 2 bases from J, the junction contained 9 bases not matched to a gene. This CDR3 spans 16 amino acids. Germline lookup yields CDR1 MNHNY and CDR2 SVGAGI (reference sequence).

This clonotype turned up a few times. The chain recombines TRBV4-1 with TRBJ2-3; 8 bases line up with TRBD2. Germline V CDR1 and CDR2: MGHRA, YSYEKL. After removal of 8 bases from V and 4 bases from J, the junction contained 14 bases not matched to a gene. The CDR3 loop spans 16 amino acids. The chain's CDR3 is CASGDPLAGLADTQYF. CDR3 coding DNA: TGCGCCAGCGGGGACCCCTTAGCGGGGTTAGCAGATACGCAGTATTTT.

In its sample, this clonotype was seen many times. V usage is TRBV4-1 and J usage is TRBJ1-2; D gene uncertain. Between the trimmed V and J ends, which lost 2 bases and 5 bases, there was a span of 24 bases. Germline V gene lookup returns CDR1 MGHRA and CDR2 YSYEKL. CDR3 size: 18 residues. CDR3 in amino acids: CASSQPLNFNRNTYGYTF. In nucleotides, the CDR3 is TGCGCCAGCAGCCAACCTCTTAATTTCAACAGAAATACTTATGGCTACACCTTC.

The chain couples TRBV3-1 to TRBJ1-6; TRBD1 is a possible D gene (6 bases). V was shortened by 0 bases and J by 11 bases, with 14 bases between the two germline ends. Per the germline V gene, CDR1 is LGHDT and CDR2 is YNNKEL (reference sequence). CDR3 length: 15 amino acids. DNA of the CDR3: TGTGCCAGCAGCCAAGAAAACAGGGCACCGCCACCCCTCCACTTT. Its protein product is CASSQENRAPPPLHF.

This clonotype was counted many times. The CDR3 DNA is TGTGCCAGCAGCTTAGATGGTAGTACCCGTAATTCACCCCTCCACTTT. This translates into CASSLDGSTRNSPLHF. The chain couples TRBV11-2 to TRBJ1-6; unclear D gene. The CDR3 consists of 16 residues. Per germline, CDR1 SGHAT and CDR2 FQNNGV. Trimming stripped 0 bases from V and 6 bases from J, with 12 bases between.

In this sample, this clonotype turned up a few times. The J gene is TRBJ2-1, the V gene TRBV29-1, with D perhaps matching TRBD1 or TRBD2 (5 bases each). The germline V gene encodes CDR1 SQVTM and CDR2 ANQGSEA. With 4 bases removed from V and 9 bases from J, the gap between germline ends came to 16 bases. The CDR3 spans 13 residues. DNA for the CDR3: TGCAGCGTTGGCCAGGGTTTAGAGGGTGAGCAGTTCTTC. This codes for CSVGQGLEGEQFF.

In the case of this clonotype: A much larger clone differs by one base, so this may be a read error. This chain's CDR3 is CASSWDSYYDYTF. As DNA, the CDR3 is TGCGCCAGCAGCTGGGACAGCTACTATGACTACACCTTC. The gene calls are TRBV5-8 and TRBJ1-2; TRBD1 agrees at 7 bases. This CDR3 has 13 residues. CDR1 and CDR2 from the germline V gene are SGHTS and YDEGEE.

This clonotype was counted at least ten times. The rearrangement joins TRBV12-3 or TRBV12-4 to TRBJ2-5, with TRBD1 identical over 8 bases. V gave up 3 bases and J gave up 5 bases; unmatched junction bases: 17. This CDR3 contains 18 residues. CDR3 in amino acids: CASSLGPPSAGGGETQYF. CDR3 sequence (DNA): TGTGCCAGCAGTTTGGGACCACCCTCGGCAGGGGGCGGGGAGACCCAGTACTTC.

CDR3 region: CSVDPTGAKNIQYF. As DNA, the CDR3 is TGCAGCGTTGACCCTACAGGAGCCAAAAACATTCAGTACTTC. The gene calls are TRBV29-1 and TRBJ2-4; D possibly corresponds to TRBD1 (5 bases). Trimming left V 3 bases short and J 0 bases short, with 9 bases between. Per germline, CDR1 SQVTM and CDR2 ANQGSEA. CDR3 length equals 14 residues.

This clonotype has a handful of counts. The rearrangement links TRBV18 to TRBJ2-3; D perhaps matches TRBD2 (6 bases). V was cut by 4 bases and J by 1 base, with 15 bases left in between. The CDR3 contains 16 residues. Germline assignment: CDR1 KGHSH and CDR2 LQKENI. The CDR3 region has the DNA TGTGCCAGCTCACTGATTCGCCCGGGGGGCACAGATACGCAGTATTTT. Protein product: CASSLIRPGGTDTQYF.

J is TRBJ2-7 and V is TRBV5-1; no clear D gene. CDR3 length: 12 amino acids. Trimming left V 5 bases short and J 0 bases short, with 6 bases between. From germline, CDR1 is SGHRS and CDR2 YFSETQ. The CDR3 coding sequence is TGCGCCAGCAGTAGACACTCCTACGAGCAGTACGTC. Translated, it gives CASSRHSYEQYV.

The chain uses TRBV4-1 and TRBJ2-2; perhaps TRBD2 as D (5 bases). CDR1 and CDR2 (germline): MGHRA, YSYEKL. Trimming cost V 2 bases and J 6 bases, with 10 bases left between them. The CDR3 is made up of 14 amino acids. CDR3 in amino acids: CASSQRGSAGELFF. The CDR3 DNA reads as TGCGCCAGCAGCCAAAGAGGGAGCGCCGGGGAGCTGTTTTTT.

The chain joins TRBV7-6 to TRBJ2-7, with D possibly being TRBD1 or TRBD2 (5 bases each). The ends were cut back, 4 bases at V and 4 bases at J, with 14 bases in the middle. This CDR3 is 14 amino acids long. Germline CDR1 is SGHVS and CDR2 is FNYEAQ. As DNA, the CDR3 is TGTGCCAGCAGCTCCTCGGGACGAAGGTACGAGCAGTACTTC. This sequence encodes CASSSSGRRYEQYF.

This chain joins TRBV3-1 and TRBJ2-1, with 8 bases fitting TRBD2. This CDR3 is built from 14 residues. The germline gives CDR1 LGHDT, CDR2 YNNKEL (reference sequence). Trimming removed 7 bases from V and 5 bases from J; junction bases left unmatched: 7. The CDR3 DNA is TGTGCCAGCACGCCGCGGGAGGTCCACAATGAGCAGTTCTTC. It is translated as CASTPREVHNEQFF.

In this sample, this clonotype turned up many times. V is TRBV6-2 or TRBV6-3 and J is TRBJ1-1, with D maybe TRBD1 (5 bases). This CDR3 has 15 residues. The germline V gene encodes CDR1 MNHEY and CDR2 SVGEGT. V was shortened by 7 bases and J by 1 base, with 16 bases between the two germline ends. In nucleotides, the CDR3 is TGTGCCAGCACCAAACGCAGGGCTCCGAACACTGAAGCTTTCTTT. Translation gives CASTKRRAPNTEAFF.

This sequence joins TRBV6-6 and TRBJ2-3; D not resolved. V was pared by 6 bases and J by 5 bases, with 12 bases between. Germline V lookup: CDR1 MNHNY, CDR2 SVGAGI (reference sequence). The CDR3 has 13 amino acids. This chain's CDR3 is CASSAERGDTQYF. The CDR3 DNA sequence: TGTGCCAGCAGCGCCGAGAGAGGAGATACGCAGTATTTT.

The sample holds many counts of this clonotype. The chain employs TRBV6-2 or TRBV6-3 and TRBJ2-3; TRBD2 matches at 13 bases. The CDR3 covers 15 residues. J gave up 4 bases and V 5 bases, and 3 bases lay outside the gene matches. Germline-derived CDR1 and CDR2 are MNHEY and SVGEGT. The CDR3 nucleotides are TGTGCCAGCAGTCCCGGGACTAGCGGGGCAGATACGCAGTATTTT. It yields the protein CASSPGTSGADTQYF.

This clonotype has only a few counts. This sequence joins TRBV12-3 or TRBV12-4 and TRBJ1-2; TRBD1 matches at 9 bases. The CDR3 is made up of 15 amino acids. Trimming at V came to 2 bases and at J to 6 bases, leaving 7 bases not matched to a gene. CDR3: CASSLKRGQGNGYTF. DNA for the CDR3: TGTGCCAGCAGTTTAAAGCGGGGACAGGGTAATGGCTACACCTTC.

The V and J genes are TRBV5-1 and TRBJ1-1; 7 bases are a match to TRBD1. The junction had 18 bases not matched to a gene; V was cut back by 3 bases and J by 7 bases. CDR3 length equals 17 residues. In germline, CDR1 is SGHRS, CDR2 YFSETQ. CDR3 sequence: CASSSSSVRTGRGEAFF. The DNA for the CDR3 is TGCGCCAGCAGCTCATCATCTGTCAGGACAGGCAGAGGTGAAGCTTTCTTT.

This clonotype was detected a few times. This chain links TRBV18 with TRBJ2-7; TRBD2 matches at 13 bases. CDR3 length equals 16 residues. Trimming removed 3 bases from V and 3 bases from J; junction bases left unmatched: 5. Germline V CDR1 and CDR2: KGHSH, LQKENI. CDR3 nucleotide sequence: TGTGCCAGCTCACCCTTGACTAGCGGGGGGATCTACGAGCAGTACTTC. Its protein product is CASSPLTSGGIYEQYF.

This clonotype has ten or more counts. The rearrangement joins TRBV7-3 to TRBJ2-2, with 7 bases that match TRBD2. J lost 2 bases, V lost 5 bases, and 11 bases had no gene match. The CDR3 covers 17 residues. The germline gives CDR1 SGHTA, CDR2 FQGTGA. Here the CDR3 DNA reads TGTGCCAGCAGCCCTGGGGGAGCGGGGACTAACACCGGGGAGCTGTTTTTT. Translated: CASSPGGAGTNTGELFF.

The table lists this clonotype with many counts. This rearrangement joins TRBV4-3 to TRBJ1-5, with D uncertain. This CDR3 is built from 16 residues. V was cut by 0 bases and J by 1 base, with 10 bases left in between. The V gene's germline CDR1 is LGHNA and CDR2 YSLEER. The CDR3 spells CASSQDGSSSNQPQHF. The CDR3 nucleotides are TGCGCCAGCAGCCAAGATGGGTCTTCGAGCAATCAGCCCCAGCATTTT.

The gene calls are TRBV19 and TRBJ1-5; D not certain. V was cut by 6 bases and J by 4 bases, with 16 bases left in between. This CDR3 is 15 amino acids long. Germline V lookup: CDR1 LNHDA, CDR2 SQIVND (reference sequence). CDR3 sequence reads: CASSRILDGNQPQHF. CDR3 sequence (DNA): TGTGCCAGTAGCAGAATTTTAGACGGTAATCAGCCCCAGCATTTT. Full variable domain (remainder filled in from reference TRBV19 and TRBJ1-5): DGGITQSPKYLFRKEGQNVTLSCEQNLNHDAMYWYRQDPGQGLRLIYYSQIVNDFQKGDIAEGYSVSREKKESFPLTVTSAQKNPTAFYLCASSRILDGNQPQHFGDGTRLSIL.

This clonotype was found a few times. The rearrangement uses TRBV29-1 and TRBJ1-4; TRBD1 might be the D (6 bases). Germline V gives CDR1 SQVTM, CDR2 ANQGSEA. V lost 2 bases, J lost 6 bases, and 10 bases lay in between. This CDR3 comprises 13 residues. Here the CDR3 DNA reads TGCAGCGTTGAATGGGGGGCCGATGAAAAACTGTTTTTT. Its translation: CSVEWGADEKLFF.

V is TRBV29-1 and J is TRBJ2-5; 8 positions match TRBD1. In germline, CDR1 is SQVTM, CDR2 ANQGSEA. V shed 7 bases and J 4 bases; nucleotides not matched to a gene: 5. There are 12 residues in the CDR3. The CDR3 nucleotides read TGCAGCGGATGGACAGGGCGAGAGACCCAGTACTTC. Its translation is CSGWTGRETQYF.

This clonotype was counted a few times. This chain connects TRBV11-2 to TRBJ2-7; weak D call: TRBD1 (6 bases). The CDR3 length is 17 residues. Germline CDR1 is SGHAT and CDR2 is FQNNGV. V was shortened by 5 bases and J by 0 bases, with 20 bases between the two germline ends. CDR3 DNA sequence: TGTGCCAGCAGCCGACGGGGAATGGACAGTTACTCCTACGAGCAGTACTTC. This encodes CASSRRGMDSYSYEQYF. The whole variable domain, filled in from reference TRBV11-2 and TRBJ2-7, reads EAGVAQSPRYKIIEKRQSVAFWCNPISGHATLYWYQQILGQGPKLLIQFQNNGVVDDSQLPKDRFSAERLKGVDSTLKIQPAKLEDSAVYLCASSRRGMDSYSYEQYFGPGTRLTVT.

Regarding this clonotype: This clone may be a read error of a much larger clone one base away. The J gene is TRBJ2-5, the V gene TRBV5-4; 8 nucleotides line up with TRBD2. Unmatched junction bases numbered 7, after V lost 4 bases and J lost 5 bases. The CDR3 consists of 14 residues. In germline, CDR1 is SGHNT, CDR2 YYREEE (reference sequence). CDR3 amino acids: CASSGRGAGETQYF. The CDR3 DNA reads TGTGCCAGCAGCGGGCGGGGGGCCGGGGAGACCCAGTACTTC.

This clonotype has ten or more counts. The chain joins TRBV29-1 to TRBJ2-1; unclear D gene. The CDR3 consists of 11 residues. Trimming removed 7 bases from V and 5 bases from J, with 9 bases in between. Germline V gives CDR1 SQVTM, CDR2 ANQGSEA. CDR3 sequence reads: CSALSDNEQFF. CDR3 sequence (DNA): TGCAGCGCCCTGAGTGACAATGAGCAGTTCTTC.

This clonotype was observed a few times. V is TRBV12-3 or TRBV12-4 and J is TRBJ1-6; possibly TRBD1 for D (5 bases). V gave up 2 bases and J gave up 7 bases, with 9 bases separating them. The CDR3 totals 14 residues. This CDR3 is CASSLSGMNSPLHF. The CDR3 coding sequence is TGTGCCAGCAGTTTATCAGGGATGAATTCACCCCTCCACTTT.

This clonotype has more than one count but fewer than ten. The V and J genes are TRBV4-3 and TRBJ2-2; D gene ambiguous. Between the trimmed V and J ends, which lost 0 bases and 2 bases, there was a span of 7 bases. The V gene's germline CDR1 is LGHNA and CDR2 YSLEER. The CDR3 contains 15 residues. The chain's CDR3 is CASSQEGGNTGELFF. The CDR3 nucleotides read TGCGCCAGCAGCCAAGAAGGCGGAAACACCGGGGAGCTGTTTTTT.

The chain combines TRBV12-3 or TRBV12-4 with TRBJ1-4; D call uncertain. The CDR3 totals 14 residues. Trimming shortened V by 6 bases and J by 8 bases, and 16 bases separated the two germline ends. CDR3 sequence (DNA): TGTGCCAGCAGCCTGACAAGGGTTGGAGAAAAACTGTTTTTT. Protein sequence: CASSLTRVGEKLFF.

There are many counts of this clonotype. The chain employs TRBV2 and TRBJ2-2; TRBD1 matches at 7 bases. V was pared by 6 bases and J by 6 bases, with 4 bases of the junction left unmatched. From germline, CDR1 is SNHLY and CDR2 FYNNEI. The length of the CDR3 is 13 residues. Here the CDR3 DNA reads TGTGCCAGCAGACTGACAGGGTCCGGGGAGCTGTTTTTT. Residues: CASRLTGSGELFF.